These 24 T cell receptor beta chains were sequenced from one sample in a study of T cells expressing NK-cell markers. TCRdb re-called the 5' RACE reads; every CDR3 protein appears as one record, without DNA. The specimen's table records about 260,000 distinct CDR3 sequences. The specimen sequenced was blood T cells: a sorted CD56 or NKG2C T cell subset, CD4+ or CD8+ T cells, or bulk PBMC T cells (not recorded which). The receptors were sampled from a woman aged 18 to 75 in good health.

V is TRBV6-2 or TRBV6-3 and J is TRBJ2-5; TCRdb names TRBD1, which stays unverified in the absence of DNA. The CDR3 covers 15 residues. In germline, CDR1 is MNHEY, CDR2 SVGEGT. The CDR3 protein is CASSFQGVERVAQYF.

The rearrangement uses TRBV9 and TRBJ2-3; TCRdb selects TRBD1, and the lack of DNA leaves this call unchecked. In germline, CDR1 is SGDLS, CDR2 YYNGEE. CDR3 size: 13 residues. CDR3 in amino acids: CASSVDRVDTQYF. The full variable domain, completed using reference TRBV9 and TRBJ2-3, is DSGVTQTPKHLITATGQRVTLRCSPRSGDLSVYWYQQSLDQGLQFLIQYYNGEERAKGNILERFSAQQFPDLHSELNLSSLELGDSALYFCASSVDRVDTQYFGPGTRLTVL.

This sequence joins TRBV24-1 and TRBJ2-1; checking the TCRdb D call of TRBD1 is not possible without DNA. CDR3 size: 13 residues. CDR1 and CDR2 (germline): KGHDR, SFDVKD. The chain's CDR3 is CATSDWGQNEQFF.

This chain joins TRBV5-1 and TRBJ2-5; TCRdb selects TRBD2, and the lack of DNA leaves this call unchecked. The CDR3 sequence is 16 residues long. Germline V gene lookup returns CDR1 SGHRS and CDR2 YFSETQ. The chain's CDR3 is CASSFGTSGNQETQYF.

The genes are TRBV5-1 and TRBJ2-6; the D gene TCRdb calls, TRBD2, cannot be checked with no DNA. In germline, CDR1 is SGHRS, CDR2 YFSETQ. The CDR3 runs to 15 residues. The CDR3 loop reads CASRETSDGANVLTF.

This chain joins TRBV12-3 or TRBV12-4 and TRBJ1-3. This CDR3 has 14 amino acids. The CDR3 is CASSWQGSGNTIYF.

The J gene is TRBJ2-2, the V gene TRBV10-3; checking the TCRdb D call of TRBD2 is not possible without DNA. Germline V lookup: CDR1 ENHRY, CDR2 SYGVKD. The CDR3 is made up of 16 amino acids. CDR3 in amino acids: CAISESTGYGGGELFF.

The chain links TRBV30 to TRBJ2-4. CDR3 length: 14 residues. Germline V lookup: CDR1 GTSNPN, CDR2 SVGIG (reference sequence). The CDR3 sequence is CAWRAGLAKNIQYF.

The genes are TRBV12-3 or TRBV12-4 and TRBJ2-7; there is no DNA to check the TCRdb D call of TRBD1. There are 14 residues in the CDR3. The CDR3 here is CASRTTGSSYEQYF.

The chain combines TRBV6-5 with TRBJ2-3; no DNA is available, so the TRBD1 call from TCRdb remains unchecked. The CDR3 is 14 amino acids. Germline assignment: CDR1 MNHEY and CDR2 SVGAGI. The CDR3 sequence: CASSWDSSTDTQYF.

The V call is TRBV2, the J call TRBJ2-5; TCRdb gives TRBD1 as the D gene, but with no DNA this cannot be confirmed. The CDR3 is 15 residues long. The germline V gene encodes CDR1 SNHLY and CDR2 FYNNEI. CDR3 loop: CASSEVGGPGETQYF.

This CDR3 is CSARTPLAGGLDIQYF. The genes are TRBV20-1 and TRBJ2-4; no DNA is available, so the TRBD2 call from TCRdb remains unchecked. The germline CDR1 and CDR2 sequences are DFQATT and SNEGSKA (reference sequence). This CDR3 has 16 residues.

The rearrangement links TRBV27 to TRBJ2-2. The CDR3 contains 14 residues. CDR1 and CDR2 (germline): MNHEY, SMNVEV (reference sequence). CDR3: CASSFMAITGELFF.

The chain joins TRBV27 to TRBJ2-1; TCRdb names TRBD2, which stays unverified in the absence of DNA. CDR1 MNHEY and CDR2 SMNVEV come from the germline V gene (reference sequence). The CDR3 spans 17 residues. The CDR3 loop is CASSLLGLAGVDNEQFF.

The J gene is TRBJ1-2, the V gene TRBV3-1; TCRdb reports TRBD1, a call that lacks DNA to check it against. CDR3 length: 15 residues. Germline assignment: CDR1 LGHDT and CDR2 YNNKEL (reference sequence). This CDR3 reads CASSPGQGFDYGYTF.

The CDR3 is CASSPLAGALSTDTQYF. The J gene is TRBJ2-3, the V gene TRBV7-8; without DNA, the TCRdb call of TRBD2 cannot be checked. Germline CDR1 reads SGHVS; CDR2 reads FQNEAQ. CDR3 size: 17 residues.

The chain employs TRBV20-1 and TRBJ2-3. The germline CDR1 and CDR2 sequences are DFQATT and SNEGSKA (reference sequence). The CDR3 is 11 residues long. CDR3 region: CSVLATDTQYF.

CDR3 residues: CASSFGAGVTGELFF. This chain links TRBV7-2 with TRBJ2-2; the D call from TCRdb, TRBD2, cannot be confirmed without DNA. The germline gives CDR1 SGHTA, CDR2 FQGNSA. The length of the CDR3 is 15 residues. Combining the CDR3 with reference TRBV7-2 and TRBJ2-2 gives the whole variable domain GAGVSQSPSNKVTEKGKDVELRCDPISGHTALYWYRQSLGQGLEFLIYFQGNSAPDKSGLPSDRFSAERTGGSVSTLTIQRTQQEDSAVYLCASSFGAGVTGELFFGEGSRLTVL.

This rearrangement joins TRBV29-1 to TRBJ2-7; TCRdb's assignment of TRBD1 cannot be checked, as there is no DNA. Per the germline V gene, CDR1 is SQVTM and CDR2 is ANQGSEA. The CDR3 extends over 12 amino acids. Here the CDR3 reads CSGSTGNYEQYF.

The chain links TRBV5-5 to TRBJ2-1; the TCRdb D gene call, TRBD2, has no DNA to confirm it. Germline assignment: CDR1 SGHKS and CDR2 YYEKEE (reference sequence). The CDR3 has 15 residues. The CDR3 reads CASSLGEGGYNEQFF.

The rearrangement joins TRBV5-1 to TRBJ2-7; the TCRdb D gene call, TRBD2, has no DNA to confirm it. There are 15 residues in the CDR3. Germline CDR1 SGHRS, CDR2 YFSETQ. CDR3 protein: CASSSTGGFFYEQYF.

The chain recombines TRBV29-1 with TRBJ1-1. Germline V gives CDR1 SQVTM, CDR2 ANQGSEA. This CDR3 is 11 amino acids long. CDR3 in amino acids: CSLKGGGEAFF. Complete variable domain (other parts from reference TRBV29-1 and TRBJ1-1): SAVISQKPSRDICQRGTSLTIQCQVDSQVTMMFWYRQQPGQSLTLIATANQGSEATYESGFVIDKFPISRPNLTFSTLTVSNMSPEDSSIYLCSLKGGGEAFFGQGTRLTVV.

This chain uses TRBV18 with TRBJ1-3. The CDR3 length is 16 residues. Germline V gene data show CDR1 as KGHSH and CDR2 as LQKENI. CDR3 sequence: CASSRKDVSSGNTIYF.

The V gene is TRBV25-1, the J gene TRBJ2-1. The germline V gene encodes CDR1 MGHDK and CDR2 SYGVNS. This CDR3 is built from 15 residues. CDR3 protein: CASSTRVSSHNEQFF.